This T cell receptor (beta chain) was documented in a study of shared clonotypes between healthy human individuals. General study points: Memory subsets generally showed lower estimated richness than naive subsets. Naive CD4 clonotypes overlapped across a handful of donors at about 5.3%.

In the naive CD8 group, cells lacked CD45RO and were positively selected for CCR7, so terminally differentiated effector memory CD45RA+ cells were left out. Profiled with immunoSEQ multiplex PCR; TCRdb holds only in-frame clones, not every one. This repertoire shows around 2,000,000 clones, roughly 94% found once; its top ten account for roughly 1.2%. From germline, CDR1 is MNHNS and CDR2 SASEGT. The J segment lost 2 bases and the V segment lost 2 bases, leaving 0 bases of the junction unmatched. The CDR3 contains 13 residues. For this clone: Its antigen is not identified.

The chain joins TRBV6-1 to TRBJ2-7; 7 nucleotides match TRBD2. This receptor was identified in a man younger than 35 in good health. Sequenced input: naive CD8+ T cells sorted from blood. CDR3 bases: TGTGCCAGCAGTGAACTAGCGGCCTACGAGCAGTACTTC. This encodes CASSELAAYEQYF.